The 20 T cell receptor beta chains listed next were all sequenced from one sample in a study of breast tumors, draining lymph nodes, adjacent tissues. TCRdb processed the multiplex PCR reads anew with MiXCR; each CDR3 protein has one entry. The sample records about 230,000 distinct CDR3 sequences, about 34% being singletons. Axillary draining lymph nodes of breast cancer patients supplied the node samples. Sequencing was done on a sample of axillary lymph node tissue. These TCRs come from a female donor with breast cancer. Some clones in this sample may be carry-over from other donors' samples.

This clonotype was counted many times. The CDR3 loop is CASSPGDGAYGYTF. CDR3 DNA sequence: TGTGCCAGCTCACCAGGGGACGGAGCCTATGGCTACACCTTC. The genes are TRBV18 and TRBJ1-2; weak D call: TRBD1 (5 bases). The CDR3 loop spans 14 amino acids. V lost 2 bases and J lost 4, with 11 bases in between. Germline CDR1 is KGHSH and CDR2 is LQKENI.

About this clonotype itself: A junction end diverges from the germline sequence, so it may reflect a read error. V gene TRBV5-1 combines with J gene TRBJ2-6, with 7 bases fitting TRBD1. Germline CDR1 and CDR2: SGHRS and YFSETQ. The CDR3 loop spans 15 amino acids. CDR3 loop: CASSFQFDRDNTEAF. The CDR3 DNA is TGCGCCAGCAGCTTCCAGTTCGACAGGGACAACACTGAAGCTTTC.

The CDR3 region is CASSLVRGRLNEKLFF. CDR3 DNA sequence: TGTGCCAGCAGCTTAGTGCGGGGCCGTCTAAATGAAAAACTGTTTTTT. This rearrangement joins TRBV7-6 to TRBJ1-4; possibly TRBD1 for D (5 bases). Per the germline V gene, CDR1 is SGHVS and CDR2 is FNYEAQ. The CDR3 runs 16 residues. The V end lost 1 base, the J end lost 5 bases, and 14 bases lay between the germline ends.

This clonotype was found a few times. The CDR3 DNA reads as TGCAGTGCTAGGCGGGGGACAGGGTACACTGAAGCTTTCTTT. Translation gives CSARRGTGYTEAFF. V gene TRBV20-1 combines with J gene TRBJ1-1, with 9 bases aligning to TRBD1. In germline, CDR1 is DFQATT, CDR2 SNEGSKA (reference sequence). Trimming took 3 bases from V and 3 from J; bases not matched to a gene: 5. This CDR3 is 14 amino acids long.

This clonotype was counted many times. The rearrangement links TRBV7-2 to TRBJ2-2; a weak D match, TRBD2 (6 bases). With 6 bases removed from V and 7 bases from J, the gap between germline ends came to 18 bases. CDR3 length: 15 residues. Germline V gives CDR1 SGHTA, CDR2 FQGNSA. The DNA of the CDR3 is TGTGCCAGCAGACCCGGAAGCGGGTGGGGCGGGGAGCTGTTTTTT. Protein: CASRPGSGWGGELFF.

To note about this clonotype: A much bigger clone sits one base away, suggesting this may be a read error. The chain is built from TRBV12-3 or TRBV12-4 and TRBJ2-1; the D gene is possibly TRBD1 (5 bases). Trimming pared 3 bases from V and 9 bases from J, leaving 12 bases between. CDR3 length: 13 amino acids. CDR3: CASSFGQGIEQFF. CDR3 nucleotide sequence: TGTGCCAGCAGTTTCGGGCAGGGTATTGAGCAGTTCTTC.

A note on this clonotype: The junction and the germline gene differ at one end; a read error may be behind it. This chain joins TRBV5-8 and TRBJ1-6; D unresolved. CDR3 length equals 14 residues. Germline lookup yields CDR1 SGHTS and CDR2 YDEGEE. The CDR3 DNA is TGTGCCAGCGGCTTGGGAGACACCGTCTCACCCCTCCACTTT. It translates to CASGLGDTVSPLHF.

About this clonotype itself: At one boundary the junction diverges from the germline segment, which might be a read error. V is TRBV20-1 and J is TRBJ2-5, with D possibly being TRBD2 (5 bases). The CDR3 length is 13 residues. From germline, CDR1 is DFQATT and CDR2 SNEGSKA (reference sequence). CDR3 amino acids: CSAQMTMSETQYF. The CDR3 region has the DNA TGCAGTGCTCAAATGACTATGTCAGAGACCCAATACTTC.

This clonotype was counted many times. A much larger clone lies a single base off, so this may be a read error. The chain employs TRBV5-1 and TRBJ1-4, with D maybe TRBD1 (5 bases). CDR3 size: 13 residues. Germline V CDR1 and CDR2: SGHRS, YFSETQ. CDR3 region: CASARGLGENLFF. In DNA, the CDR3 is TGCGCCAGCGCTAGGGGCTTAGGAGAAAACCTGTTTTTT.

This clonotype has a count of ten or more. This rearrangement joins TRBV5-1 to TRBJ2-1, with 8 bases identical to TRBD2. Germline lookup yields CDR1 SGHRS and CDR2 YFSETQ. CDR3 length equals 14 residues. J was trimmed by 10 bases and V by 4 bases; bases with no gene match: 10. For the CDR3, the DNA is TGCGCCAGCAGCGTGGATACGACTAGCGTCGAGCAGTTCTTC. It translates to CASSVDTTSVEQFF.

V and J are TRBV18 and TRBJ2-5; 11 bases line up with TRBD2. The V segment lost 5 bases and the J segment 2 bases; nucleotides outside the gene matches: 4. Per germline, CDR1 KGHSH and CDR2 LQKENI. The CDR3 covers 15 residues. The CDR3 is CASSTTSGVQETQYF. Here the CDR3 DNA reads TGTGCCAGCTCAACGACTAGCGGGGTGCAAGAGACCCAGTACTTC.

V usage is TRBV15 and J usage is TRBJ2-1; 7 nucleotides line up with TRBD2. CDR1 and CDR2 from the germline V gene are LNHNV and YYDKDF (reference sequence). Losses at the gene ends were 0 bases for V and 10 bases for J; bases not matched to a gene: 15. The CDR3 length is 17 residues. The CDR3, as DNA: TGTGCCACCAGCAGAGACCAACTAGCGAGAGGTCGACGGGAGCAGTTCTTC. It encodes CATSRDQLARGRREQFF.

This clonotype showed up many times. This CDR3 reads CSARQGAGELFF. The CDR3 DNA reads as TGCAGTGCTAGGCAGGGAGCCGGGGAGCTGTTTTTT. This chain links TRBV20-1 with TRBJ2-2; perhaps D is TRBD1 or TRBD2 (5 bases each). Germline values: CDR1 DFQATT, CDR2 SNEGSKA (reference sequence). Trimming removed 3 bases at V and 6 bases at J, with 8 bases between. There are 12 residues in the CDR3.

At least ten counts were recorded for this clonotype. V gene TRBV11-3 combines with J gene TRBJ2-5; TRBD1 aligns across 7 bases. The CDR3 runs 15 residues. CDR1 is SGHNT and CDR2 is YENEEA in the germline V gene. V gave up 5 bases and J gave up 1 base; unmatched junction bases: 7. CDR3 sequence: CASSPGTAAQETQYF. CDR3 sequence (DNA): TGTGCCAGCAGCCCGGGGACAGCTGCCCAAGAGACCCAGTACTTC. The whole variable domain, remainder taken from reference TRBV11-3 and TRBJ2-5, is EAGVVQSPRYKIIEKKQPVAFWCNPISGHNTLYWYLQNLGQGPELLIRYENEEAVDDSQLPKDRFSAERLKGVDSTLKIQPAELGDSAVYLCASSPGTAAQETQYFGPGTRLLVL.

This clonotype has at least ten counts. One end of the junction does not line up with germline, which may come from a read error. The V gene is TRBV7-7, the J gene TRBJ2-5, with D possibly called TRBD1 or TRBD2 (6 bases each). The CDR3 has 15 amino acids. CDR1 is SSHAT, CDR2 FNYEAQ, per germline (reference sequence). CDR3 DNA: TGTGCTAGCAGCCGGGATCAAGGGGGGCAAGAGACCCAGCACTTC. The encoded protein is CASSRDQGGQETQHF.

V and J are TRBV5-1 and TRBJ2-5; 7 nucleotides agree with TRBD1. The CDR3 sequence is 14 residues long. Germline V gives CDR1 SGHRS, CDR2 YFSETQ. The V segment lost 2 bases and the J segment 6 bases; nucleotides outside the gene matches: 7. The CDR3 sequence is CASSFRTGWKTQYF. In nucleotides, the CDR3 is TGCGCCAGCAGCTTCCGGACAGGTTGGAAGACCCAGTACTTC.

The chain uses TRBV6-6 and TRBJ1-1, with unresolved D. Trimming stripped 2 bases from V and 5 bases from J, with 15 bases between. CDR1 MNHNY and CDR2 SVGAGI come from the germline V gene (reference sequence). The CDR3 contains 15 residues. This CDR3 reads CASSYHSGDQTEAFF. The CDR3 coding sequence is TGTGCCAGCAGTTACCATTCCGGGGATCAAACTGAAGCTTTCTTT.

The gene calls are TRBV20-1 and TRBJ2-1; D not certain. The CDR3 spans 14 residues. The germline V gene has CDR1 DFQATT and CDR2 SNEGSKA (reference sequence). V was trimmed by 2 bases and J by 9 bases, leaving 17 bases between them. The CDR3 reads CSARRRTSSTEQFF. CDR3 DNA: TGCAGTGCTAGAAGGCGCACCTCCTCCACTGAGCAGTTCTTC.

This clonotype has a count of ten or more. The chain combines TRBV11-2 with TRBJ2-7; tentative D call: TRBD2 (6 bases). V lost 5 bases to trimming and J lost 6 bases, with 20 bases between them. This CDR3 has 15 amino acids. Germline loops: CDR1 SGHAT, CDR2 FQNNGV. The CDR3 spells CASSLRDSPPGEQYF. The CDR3 DNA reads as TGTGCCAGCAGCCTCCGGGACTCTCCTCCGGGCGAGCAGTACTTC.

About this clonotype itself: A much larger clone differs by one base, so this may be a read error. The chain joins TRBV6-5 to TRBJ2-7; perhaps TRBD2 as D (5 bases). This CDR3 spans 16 amino acids. Between the trimmed V and J ends, which lost 8 bases and 6 bases, there was a span of 26 bases. Germline CDR1 reads MNHEY; CDR2 reads SVGAGI. The CDR3 here is CASGHIRRGRTGEQYF. CDR3 nucleotide sequence: TGTGCCAGCGGCCATATTCGGCGAGGGCGGACCGGCGAGCAGTACTTC.